This T cell receptor (beta chain) was identified during a study of cytotoxic CD8 clonotypes in ibrutinib-treated CLL (TCRdb year 2021). The study in broad terms: The cohort included about 15 treatment-naive and fewer than 12 relapsed/refractory patients; about 17 were IGHV unmutated. Responses were partial in 24 patients and complete in 2; after median approximately 66 months follow-up, about 14 stayed in remission and 12 progressed. Response samples were obtained after a median of 12 months of treatment, with a range of roughly 6 to 40 months. An average of 255,043 productive templates and approximately 90,000 productive rearrangements was obtained per sample. Longitudinal samples were available for about 30% of the 86 trial participants. Cryopreserved peripheral blood mononuclear cells were obtained before treatment, at response, and at either sustained remission or disease progression. Patients were still on ibrutinib when every remission and progressive disease sample was collected. Paper-wide results and their limitations: Clonality increased at ibrutinib response, stayed stable in sustained remission, and fell back toward baseline at progression. At baseline, clonality was higher than in age-matched healthy donors and showed a strong correlation with circulating CD8+ T-cell counts. Sampling times were not matched between patients in sustained remission and patients whose disease was progressing, and lymph node repertoires were not examined. Public clonotypes were rare and either shrank or stayed stable during treatment, and the rise in clonality at ibrutinib response reflected expansion of private clonotypes.

A MiSeq instrument was used for deep resolution sequencing, which targeted depths ranging from 1 in 1 million up to 1 in 200,000 T cells, with coverage averaging 10x for each clonotype. TCR beta libraries were generated with the immunoSEQ hsTCRB Kit. In the paper's pipeline: The data were analyzed with ImmunoSEQ Analyzer and ImmunoSEQ Data Assistant, and V, D and J gene assignments followed IMGT definitions. Clonality was computed as one minus normalized Shannon entropy of productive rearrangement frequencies, ranging from 0 to 1. Only overrepresented clonotypes making up at least 0.05% of each patient's repertoire were included in the public clonotype analysis. Roughly 12 age-matched healthy donor repertoires from immuneACCESS were used as controls for clonality. Not all clones reach the TCRdb copy of this immuneACCESS table, which keeps in-frame sequences only. Checked studies attribute under half of the gap to unresolved V genes and leave the rest unexplained. That table supplies the V and J calls and clone size; D and trimming were determined from the DNA. The sample table lists some 80,000 clones, roughly three quarters of them with a count of one. The leading ten clones occupy about 4.8% of the sample.

Per the germline V gene, SGHTA is the CDR1 and FQGNSA is the CDR2. V and J lose 5 bases and 9 bases, and a span of 14 bases separates them. The cysteine opens and the phenylalanine closes a CDR3 of 13 amino acids. Only CDR3 DNA is held: 39 bases, read in frame from base 1. This specimen's time point label, interpreted: more than 10 months on ibrutinib. For TCR beta library preparation, 1.5 to 2 micrograms of genomic DNA was extracted from cryopreserved PBMCs. Longitudinal blood samples from CLL patients receiving ibrutinib monotherapy were subjected to high-throughput TCR beta sequencing. The patients took part in an open-label, single-center phase 2 trial of ibrutinib monotherapy. This clone was counted between two and nine times. Its antigen remains undetermined. No base quality values were provided; no much bigger clone lies one nucleotide off.

The receptor was derived from a human donor with chronic lymphocytic leukemia. The chain is made from TRBV7-2 and TRBJ1-5, with no confident D gene call. Sequencing was performed on PBMCs, taken after 12 months of ibrutinib treatment. Read as DNA, the sequence is TGTGCCAGCAGCCCAGATCTGGCACGGCCCCAGCATTTT. Its amino acids are CASSPDLARPQHF.